This T cell receptor (beta chain) came from a study of blood T cell repertoires in COVID-19. Germline CDR1 and CDR2: MDHEN and SYDVKM. The CDR3 runs 13 residues. V lost 4 bases and J 5 bases, leaving 11 bases between the germline ends. In the study's own analysis: Estimated nucleated cell counts came from reference gene primer amplification. Only in-frame clones appear in the TCRdb table, and some are missing; sequencing was by immunoSEQ multiplex PCR. The D gene and trimming were derived from the DNA, and the V and J assignments and clone size from that table. The sample holds approximately 100,000 clones, around 88% seen once.

The chain joins TRBV28 to TRBJ1-1; D possibly corresponds to TRBD1 (5 bases). This TCR derives from a human donor with acute or convalescent COVID-19. The donor label of this sample is uncertain. The sample taken for sequencing was peripheral blood. The DNA of the CDR3 is TGTGCCAGCAGTTCCCCCGGGGGGACTGAAGCTTTCTTT. As protein: CASSSPGGTEAFF.